A selection of T cell receptor beta chains follows, all from one sample in a study of a mutant IDH1 vaccine in newly diagnosed glioma. The antigens for these receptors are not known. Profiling relied on immunoSEQ multiplex PCR, and the TCRdb table lists in-frame clones only, not all of them. The table records 25,000 to 40,000 clones, around four fifths of them present only once. The material was PBMCs, obtained from a glioma patient whose treatment included an IDH1 peptide vaccine. The origin of the receptors is a woman in her thirties or forties with glioma. Both conserved end residues are part of each CDR3. The order of the fields is clone size, D gene, V gene, J gene, CDR3 DNA, CDR3 protein. A D gene is named only where the DNA matches it firmly. Clone size is stated in some rows and not others, as once, few, many or a class when expanded.

clone size: -; D gene: TRBD1; V gene: TRBV2; J gene: TRBJ2-6; CDR3 DNA: TGTGCCAGCAGTTTCGACAGGGCTGGGGCCAACGTCCTGACTTTC; CDR3 protein: CASSFDRAGANVLTF
clone size: -; D gene: -; V gene: TRBV6-5; J gene: TRBJ1-1; CDR3 DNA: TGTGCCAGCAGTTACTCGGAGGGGGACACTGAAGCTTTCTTT; CDR3 protein: CASSYSEGDTEAFF
clone size: -; D gene: -; V gene: TRBV30; J gene: TRBJ1-5; CDR3 DNA: TGTGCCTGGCAAACAGGCGGCAGCAATCAGCCCCAGCATTTT; CDR3 protein: CAWQTGGSNQPQHF
clone size: -; D gene: TRBD2; V gene: TRBV10-3; J gene: TRBJ2-1; CDR3 DNA: TGTGCCAGACTCATCGGTAAGGGACTAGCGGGGAACTCCTACAATGAGCAGTTCTTC; CDR3 protein: CARLIGKGLAGNSYNEQFF
clone size: -; D gene: -; V gene: TRBV30; J gene: TRBJ2-3; CDR3 DNA: TGTGCCTGGAGTGTACAAGGGGTTACGCAGTATTTT; CDR3 protein: CAWSVQGVTQYF
clone size: once; D gene: TRBD2; V gene: TRBV5-1; J gene: TRBJ2-7; CDR3 DNA: TGCGCCAGCAGCTTGTTTCCCCATCTTGCGCGGGGGGACTCCTACGAGCAGTACTTC; CDR3 protein: CASSLFPHLARGDSYEQYF
clone size: -; D gene: -; V gene: TRBV6-1; J gene: TRBJ1-4; CDR3 DNA: TGTGCCAGCAGTATCTGGGCAACTAATGAAAAACTGTTTTTT; CDR3 protein: CASSIWATNEKLFF
clone size: few; D gene: -; V gene: TRBV12-5; J gene: TRBJ1-1; CDR3 DNA: TGTGCTAGTGGTCTAAAAGTTGAGGGCCAAGCTTTCTTT; CDR3 protein: CASGLKVEGQAFF
clone size: -; D gene: -; V gene: TRBV27; J gene: TRBJ2-7; CDR3 DNA: TGTGCCAGCAGCCCCGGGACACCCTCCTACGAGCAGTACTTC; CDR3 protein: CASSPGTPSYEQYF
clone size: -; D gene: -; V gene: TRBV9; J gene: TRBJ1-1; CDR3 DNA: TGTGCCAGCAGCCCACCTGGACAAGCGCATCCTGAAGCTTTCTTT; CDR3 protein: CASSPPGQAHPEAFF
clone size: -; D gene: TRBD2; V gene: TRBV6-6; J gene: TRBJ2-1; CDR3 DNA: TGTGCCAGCAGTTCCCTAGCGGGGGGGCCAAATGAGCAGTTCTTC; CDR3 protein: CASSSLAGGPNEQFF
clone size: few; D gene: -; V gene: TRBV25-1; J gene: TRBJ1-5; CDR3 DNA: TGTGCCAGCAGTGTGGGGGGGGATCAGCCCCAGCATTTT; CDR3 protein: CASSVGGDQPQHF
clone size: -; D gene: TRBD1; V gene: TRBV5-1; J gene: TRBJ1-1; CDR3 DNA: TGCGCCAGCTCATTACAGGGGATGAAGACTGAAGCTTTCTTT; CDR3 protein: CASSLQGMKTEAFF
clone size: -; D gene: -; V gene: TRBV5-1; J gene: TRBJ1-3; CDR3 DNA: TGCGCCAGCAGCCGAGAGAGCTCTGGAAACACCATATATTTT; CDR3 protein: CASSRESSGNTIYF
clone size: few; D gene: -; V gene: TRBV13; J gene: TRBJ1-5; CDR3 DNA: TGTGCCAGCAGCTTAGGGGGACAGCCCCAGCATTTT; CDR3 protein: CASSLGGQPQHF
clone size: -; D gene: -; V gene: TRBV5-1; J gene: TRBJ1-2; CDR3 DNA: TGCGCCAGCAGCCTCCGGACGACTCTCTATGGCTACACCTTC; CDR3 protein: CASSLRTTLYGYTF
clone size: -; D gene: -; V gene: TRBV7-9; J gene: TRBJ2-5; CDR3 DNA: TGTGCCAGCAGCTTGAGAGGGGCGAGGGAAGAGACCCAGTACTTC; CDR3 protein: CASSLRGAREETQYF
clone size: -; D gene: TRBD2; V gene: TRBV19; J gene: TRBJ2-1; CDR3 DNA: TGTGCCAGTAGTCCAACCCTTGCGAGCGGGGTCTACAATGAGCAGTTCTTC; CDR3 protein: CASSPTLASGVYNEQFF
clone size: -; D gene: -; V gene: TRBV7-9; J gene: TRBJ2-7; CDR3 DNA: TGTGCCAGCAGCCCGCCGGGCAGCCCTTACGAGCAGTACTTC; CDR3 protein: CASSPPGSPYEQYF
clone size: few; D gene: -; V gene: TRBV4-3; J gene: TRBJ1-1; CDR3 DNA: TGCGCCAGCAGCCAAGACGGCAGGGCAAGGTCCCTAGCTGAAGCTTTCTTT; CDR3 protein: CASSQDGRARSLAEAFF